The clone carrying this TCR beta chain was observed at least ten times. Its cognate antigen is unknown. Germline V gives CDR1 DFQATT, CDR2 SNEGSKA (reference sequence). The trim removed 0 bases at V and 2 bases at J, leaving 5 bases unmatched. This CDR3 spans 15 amino acids. This entry comes from a study of metastatic and nonmetastatic thyroid tumors. Study details: Patients with malignant and benign thyroid disease provided blood and tumor or nodule tissue, whose repertoires were compared.

Whole-study results and caveats: A significant increase in TCR beta diversity was reportedly seen in malignant thyroid tumors relative to benign nodules, in blood and tumor.

None of the patients had undergone any treatment ahead of thyroid surgery. In the study's own analysis: A distant-metastasis classifier for papillary thyroid cancer was built using CDR3 differences across clinicopathological groups. TCRdb reprocessed the PCR reads using MiXCR. It is TCRdb's table, rather than the study itself, that gives the V and J calls and clone size. In the table there are 40,000 to 50,000 clones, roughly 12% of which are singletons. The sequence derives from a male donor with papillary thyroid cancer or a benign thyroid nodule (not recorded which). Some clones in this sample may be carry-over from other donors' samples. The chain carries TRBV20-1 and TRBJ2-7; 9 nucleotides agree with TRBD1. Sequencing used blood. The CDR3: CSARDWGQGTYEQYF. In DNA form, the CDR3 reads TGCAGTGCTAGAGATTGGGGACAGGGAACCTACGAGCAGTACTTC.